These T cell receptor beta chains were read from a single sample in a study of human thymus T cells. TCRdb's table, derived via immunoSEQ multiplex PCR, lists solely in-frame clones and lacks some. The sample has 100,000 to 150,000 clones; about 94% are singletons. Sequencing used thymus tissue. The receptors derive from a boy younger than two with a congenital heart defect but otherwise immunologically healthy. The CDR3 runs from the conserved cysteine through the conserved F or W. A D gene is named only where the DNA matches it firmly.

V	D	J	CDR3
TRBV7-9	.	TRBJ1-2	CASTRGPFYGYTF
TRBV19	TRBD2	TRBJ2-2	CASSIRVGAGANTGELFF
TRBV27	.	TRBJ1-1	CASSLGGRAFF
TRBV19	TRBD1	TRBJ1-3	CASSPKTGTAGNTIYF
TRBV11-1	.	TRBJ2-7	CASSLKKGTPSSYEQYF
TRBV28	.	TRBJ2-7	CASSMYYEQYF
TRBV2	TRBD2	TRBJ2-7	CASSGLAGGRQFYEQYF
TRBV30	.	TRBJ2-2	CAWSRLLGPDTGELFF
TRBV7-2	.	TRBJ2-1	CASSRYPGLINEQFF
TRBV5-4	.	TRBJ1-3	CASTPENTPAGGNTIYF
TRBV5-1	.	TRBJ2-7	CASSPGQSYEQYF
TRBV6-5	.	TRBJ1-2	CASSSTQGNYGYTF
TRBV7-9	.	TRBJ1-4	CASSPGFRVTNEKLFF
TRBV11-3	TRBD1	TRBJ1-6	CASSFGQEESPLHF
TRBV4-3	.	TRBJ1-6	CASSQAKGSPLHF
TRBV19	.	TRBJ1-6	CASSARPSSYNSPLHF
TRBV6-6	.	TRBJ1-1	CASTPGTEAFF
TRBV27	.	TRBJ1-6	CASSQQGSSYNSPLHF
TRBV5-4	.	TRBJ1-1	CASSLTAFTNTEAFF
TRBV30	.	TRBJ2-5	CAWSVEETQYF
TRBV6-8	.	TRBJ2-1	CARKPAVGRGEQFF
TRBV5-1	.	TRBJ2-2	CASSLAEGREGPGELFF
TRBV6-1	.	TRBJ2-2	CASSEAKNTGELFF
TRBV6-1	.	TRBJ1-5	CATRQGNQPQHF
TRBV5-1	.	TRBJ1-6	CASSLKGLEPLHF